These 25 T cell receptor beta chains originate from one sample sequenced in a study of blood T cell repertoires in COVID-19. Some clones are missing from TCRdb's copy, which holds only in-frame ones; the method was immunoSEQ multiplex PCR. The data hold 200,000 to 250,000 clones, with about four fifths observed a single time. What was sequenced was peripheral blood. These receptors originate from a woman at least 80 years old with acute or convalescent COVID-19.

V and J are TRBV10-3 and TRBJ1-1, with TRBD1 identical over 7 bases. Germline V gives CDR1 ENHRY, CDR2 SYGVKD. The CDR3 length is 14 residues. V shed 8 bases and J 3 bases; nucleotides not matched to a gene: 9. The CDR3 DNA follows: TGTGCCATCCAACTCAGACAGGGAGACACTGAAGCTTTCTTT. Translation gives CAIQLRQGDTEAFF.

V is TRBV5-1 and J is TRBJ1-4; maybe TRBD1 (5 bases). The CDR3 runs to 15 residues. Germline V lookup: CDR1 SGHRS, CDR2 YFSETQ. With 4 bases removed from V and 0 bases from J, the gap between germline ends came to 10 bases. CDR3: CASSPGGATNEKLFF. CDR3 sequence (DNA): TGCGCCAGCAGCCCGGGGGGTGCAACTAATGAAAAACTGTTTTTT. The full variable domain, completed using reference TRBV5-1 and TRBJ1-4, is KAGVTQTPRYLIKTRGQQVTLSCSPISGHRSVSWYQQTPGQGLQFLFEYFSETQRNKGNFPGRFSGRQFSNSRSEMNVSTLELGDSALYLCASSPGGATNEKLFFGSGTQLSVL.

V gene TRBV7-2 combines with J gene TRBJ1-6, with 11 bases identical to TRBD1. CDR1 SGHTA and CDR2 FQGNSA come from the germline V gene. V lost 2 bases, J lost 7 bases, and 7 bases stayed unmatched. This CDR3 is built from 17 residues. The CDR3 sequence is CASSLRTGGAVNSPLHF. DNA of the CDR3: TGTGCCAGCAGCTTAAGGACAGGGGGCGCGGTGAATTCACCCCTCCACTTT.

The chain uses TRBV30 and TRBJ1-2, with unresolved D. The CDR3 is 13 amino acids. V was cut by 3 bases and J by 7 bases, with 15 bases left in between. Germline assignment: CDR1 GTSNPN and CDR2 SVGIG (reference sequence). The CDR3 loop reads CAWSVGEKSGYTF. The CDR3 DNA follows: TGTGCCTGGAGCGTTGGGGAGAAAAGTGGCTACACCTTC.

The J gene is TRBJ1-5, the V gene TRBV19, with D uncertain. Between the trimmed V and J ends, which lost 1 base and 6 bases, there was a span of 13 bases. CDR3 length equals 15 residues. The germline gives CDR1 LNHDA, CDR2 SQIVND (reference sequence). CDR3 nucleotide sequence: TGTGCCAGTAGTATAGCTGGGCGGGTTGGTCAGCCCCAGCATTTT. The encoded protein is CASSIAGRVGQPQHF.

The chain has TRBV20-1 and TRBJ2-1; D is uncertain. The CDR3 runs to 10 residues. Trimming removed 7 bases from V and 5 bases from J, with 6 bases in between. Germline CDR1 and CDR2: DFQATT and SNEGSKA (reference sequence). The CDR3 reads CSGLDNEQFF. As DNA, the CDR3 is TGCAGTGGACTGGACAATGAGCAGTTCTTC.

This sequence joins TRBV7-9 and TRBJ1-6; D is unclear. This CDR3 comprises 13 residues. Germline values: CDR1 SEHNR, CDR2 FQNEAQ (reference sequence). V was cut by 11 bases and J by 9 bases, with 17 bases left in between. CDR3 sequence: CAGKIEGGSPLHF. The DNA for the CDR3 is TGTGCCGGCAAGATTGAAGGAGGTTCACCCCTCCACTTT.

This clone has just a few counts. This rearrangement joins TRBV5-8 to TRBJ2-3; 8 nucleotides line up with TRBD1. CDR3 length: 14 amino acids. The trim removed 1 base at V and 3 bases at J, leaving 1 base unmatched. Per the germline V gene, CDR1 is SGHTS and CDR2 is YDEGEE. The CDR3 sequence: CASSLYRGTDTQYF. The CDR3 nucleotides read TGTGCCAGCAGCTTGTACAGGGGGACAGATACGCAGTATTTT.

This clone came up a few times. Other DNA sequences in the sample encode the same CDR3. The chain recombines TRBV24-1 with TRBJ1-1; 7 bases fit TRBD1. The CDR3 consists of 12 residues. Trimming at V came to 8 bases and at J to 3 bases, leaving 2 bases not matched to a gene. Germline V CDR1 and CDR2: KGHDR, SFDVKD. CDR3 DNA: TGTGCCACCAAGGGGGCTGACACTGAAGCTTTCTTT. It is translated as CATKGADTEAFF.

This rearrangement joins TRBV27 to TRBJ2-2; TRBD1 aligns across 7 bases. The trim removed 6 bases at V and 5 bases at J, leaving 6 bases unmatched. Per germline, CDR1 MNHEY and CDR2 SMNVEV (reference sequence). The CDR3 consists of 14 residues. The CDR3 loop reads CASRGGLVTGELFF. CDR3 in DNA: TGTGCCAGCAGAGGGGGCTTGGTAACCGGGGAGCTGTTTTTT.

This clone was seen only once. The chain is built from TRBV18 and TRBJ1-1; D gene unclear. CDR3 size: 16 residues. Germline loops: CDR1 KGHSH, CDR2 LQKENI. The V end was cut by 3 bases, the J end by 0 bases, with 14 bases between. This chain's CDR3 is CASSPGGKTLNTEAFF. CDR3 coding DNA: TGTGCCAGCTCACCGGGCGGGAAAACCTTGAACACTGAAGCTTTCTTT.

With regard to this clone: Other DNA sequences in the sample encode the same CDR3. The V gene is TRBV7-2, the J gene TRBJ2-3; TRBD2 matches at 8 bases. Germline V CDR1 and CDR2: SGHTA, FQGNSA. Losses at the gene ends were 4 bases for V and 2 bases for J; bases not matched to a gene: 5. The CDR3 totals 15 residues. CDR3 nucleotide sequence: TGTGCCAGCAGCTCAGGACTAGCTTCCACAGATACGCAGTATTTT. This translates into CASSSGLASTDTQYF.

The sample holds a few counts of this clone. This sequence joins TRBV27 and TRBJ1-6; TRBD1 aligns across 9 bases. This CDR3 region has 13 residues. J gave up 6 bases and V 6 bases, and 0 bases lay outside the gene matches. CDR1 is MNHEY and CDR2 is SMNVEV in the germline V gene (reference sequence). The CDR3 bases are TGTGCCAGCAGGGACAGGGGTAATTCACCCCTCCACTTT. It codes for CASRDRGNSPLHF.

The chain uses TRBV5-1 and TRBJ1-2; D is unresolved. The V end was cut by 0 bases, the J end by 10 bases, with 19 bases between. The CDR3 has 15 amino acids. Germline lookup yields CDR1 SGHRS and CDR2 YFSETQ. CDR3 in amino acids: CASSLALEAVWAYTF. In DNA, the CDR3 is TGCGCCAGCAGCTTGGCCCTGGAGGCAGTCTGGGCCTACACCTTC.

This sequence joins TRBV3-1 (or the pseudogene TRBV3-2) and TRBJ1-4, with 8 bases lining up with TRBD1. The germline CDR1 and CDR2 sequences are LGHDT and YNNKEL (reference sequence). Trimming took 0 bases from V and 8 from J; bases not matched to a gene: 14. The CDR3 totals 18 residues. CDR3 sequence: CASSQDRPRTGSWEKLFF. The CDR3 DNA follows: TGTGCCAGCAGCCAAGACCGGCCACGGACAGGGAGTTGGGAAAAACTGTTTTTT.

J is TRBJ2-6 and V is TRBV6-5, with D possibly matching TRBD1 (5 bases). Trimming shortened V by 6 bases and J by 0 bases, and 9 bases separated the two germline ends. CDR1 MNHEY and CDR2 SVGAGI come from the germline V gene. The CDR3 is 15 amino acids. CDR3 region: CASSTGNSGANVLTF. The CDR3 coding sequence is TGTGCCAGCAGCACAGGAAACTCTGGGGCCAACGTCCTGACTTTC.

This clone came up a few times. The J gene is TRBJ2-7, the V gene TRBV5-1; 11 bases fit TRBD1. J was trimmed by 7 bases and V by 2 bases; bases with no gene match: 14. Per germline, CDR1 SGHRS and CDR2 YFSETQ. The CDR3 loop spans 17 amino acids. The DNA of the CDR3 is TGCGCCAGCAGCTTATTAATCCCGGGACAGGGGGACCCTGAGCAGTACTTC. Encoded protein: CASSLLIPGQGDPEQYF.

The V gene is TRBV4-3, the J gene TRBJ1-2; weak D call: TRBD1 (5 bases). Germline values: CDR1 LGHNA, CDR2 YSLEER. The V and J ends lost 1 base and 4 bases respectively, with 19 bases between them. The CDR3 spans 17 residues. As DNA, the CDR3 is TGCGCCAGCAGCCAAGTTACGATGGAGGGACTACTCTATGGCTACACCTTC. Translated: CASSQVTMEGLLYGYTF.

V and J are TRBV12-3 or TRBV12-4 and TRBJ1-2; D not certain. With 5 bases removed from V and 2 bases from J, the gap between germline ends came to 9 bases. This CDR3 region has 13 residues. The CDR3 DNA reads TGTGCCAGCAGTGTTCAGGCGAACTATGGCTACACCTTC. Encoded protein: CASSVQANYGYTF.

The chain couples TRBV19 to TRBJ2-1, with 7 bases matching TRBD2. There are 16 residues in the CDR3. Trimming took 4 bases from V and 1 from J; bases not matched to a gene: 7. CDR1 LNHDA and CDR2 SQIVND come from the germline V gene (reference sequence). CDR3 sequence reads: CASSNPGGRSYNEQFF. The CDR3 bases are TGTGCCAGTAGTAACCCGGGAGGTAGGTCCTACAATGAGCAGTTCTTC.

The rearrangement joins TRBV6-5 to TRBJ1-3, with D unresolved. Germline CDR1 and CDR2: MNHEY and SVGAGI. V lost 0 bases to trimming and J lost 0 bases, with 6 bases between them. The CDR3 is made up of 15 amino acids. CDR3 nucleotide sequence: TGTGCCAGCAGTTACTCGGCCTCCTCTGGAAACACCATATATTTT. Translating it yields CASSYSASSGNTIYF.

The chain is built from TRBV12-3 or TRBV12-4 and TRBJ1-5; the D gene is possibly TRBD1 (5 bases). Trimming stripped 4 bases from V and 5 bases from J, with 6 bases between. The length of the CDR3 is 12 residues. The CDR3 coding sequence is TGTGCCAGCAGTTGGGGGGATCAGCCCCAGCATTTT. This sequence encodes CASSWGDQPQHF.

This chain connects TRBV11-2 to TRBJ2-1; 7 nucleotides match TRBD2. This CDR3 has 15 amino acids. V lost 3 bases, J lost 7 bases, and 9 bases stayed unmatched. CDR1 SGHAT and CDR2 FQNNGV come from the germline V gene. The CDR3 here is CASSFTYGGTNEQFF. CDR3 coding DNA: TGTGCCAGCAGCTTTACATACGGGGGGACTAATGAGCAGTTCTTC.

This clone was seen once. The V and J genes are TRBV9 and TRBJ2-7; D not certain. This CDR3 contains 12 residues. V lost 0 bases, J lost 7 bases, and 8 bases lay in between. Looked up from germline, CDR1 is SGDLS and CDR2 is YYNGEE. CDR3: CASSVVRIEQYF. The CDR3 region has the DNA TGTGCCAGCAGCGTAGTGCGAATTGAGCAGTACTTC.

The chain employs TRBV6-5 and TRBJ1-6; D is possibly TRBD1 (6 bases). Looked up from germline, CDR1 is MNHEY and CDR2 is SVGAGI. V dropped 8 bases and J dropped 8 bases, with 13 bases sitting between them. The CDR3 totals 13 residues. The CDR3 spells CASHRELDSPLHF. The CDR3 nucleotides are TGTGCCAGCCACAGGGAACTGGATTCACCCCTCCACTTT.